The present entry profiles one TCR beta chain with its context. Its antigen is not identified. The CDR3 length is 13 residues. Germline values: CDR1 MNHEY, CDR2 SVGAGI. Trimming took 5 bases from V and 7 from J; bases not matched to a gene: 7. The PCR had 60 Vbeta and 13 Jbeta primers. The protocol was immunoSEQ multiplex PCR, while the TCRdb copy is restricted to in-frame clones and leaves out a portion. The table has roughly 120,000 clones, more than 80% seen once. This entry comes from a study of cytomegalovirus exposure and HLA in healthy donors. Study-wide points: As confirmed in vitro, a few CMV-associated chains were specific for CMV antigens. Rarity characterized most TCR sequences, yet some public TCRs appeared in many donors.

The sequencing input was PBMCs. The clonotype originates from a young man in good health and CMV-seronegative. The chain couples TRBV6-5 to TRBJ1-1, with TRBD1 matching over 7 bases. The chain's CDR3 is CASSGGQTLEAFF. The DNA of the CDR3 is TGTGCCAGCAGTGGGGGACAGACCCTTGAAGCTTTCTTT.